The 19 T cell receptor beta chains given below trace back to one sample, sequenced in a study of T-cell memory formation after mild COVID-19. Each CDR3 protein is one row after TCRdb ran MiXCR on the 5' RACE reads. The sample contains 430,000 or so distinct CDR3 sequences, roughly 25% of which appear only once. Sequencing used PBMCs or a T cell subset sorted from them (not recorded which). The receptors shown here come from an adult woman who had mild COVID-19 (a few samples of this study predate the infection). Cell type and time point are not known.

The sample holds a few counts of this clonotype. This chain uses TRBV12-5 with TRBJ2-3; 7 nucleotides align to TRBD1. CDR1 and CDR2 from the germline V gene are LGHNT and FRNRAP. Trimming at V came to 6 bases and at J to 1 base, leaving 10 bases not matched to a gene. The CDR3 is 16 residues long. CDR3 nucleotide sequence: TGTGCTAGTGGCTTAGGGGGCGAACCTCGCACAGATACGCAGTATTTT. This sequence encodes CASGLGGEPRTDTQYF.

CDR3 in DNA: TGTGCCTGGAGTGTAAAAGCGGGTGGCTACGAGCAGTACTTC. Translating it yields CAWSVKAGGYEQYF. V is TRBV30 and J is TRBJ2-7; maybe TRBD2 (6 bases). The V gene lost 0 bases and the J gene lost 3 bases, with 12 bases spanning the gap. Per germline, CDR1 GTSNPN and CDR2 SVGIG (reference sequence). The CDR3 runs to 14 residues. The variable domain in full, with the rest retrieved from reference TRBV30 and TRBJ2-7, is SQTIHQWPATLVQPVGSPLSLECTVEGTSNPNLYWYRQAAGRGLQLLFYSVGIGQISSEVPQNLSASRPQDRQFILSSKKLLLSDSGFYLCAWSVKAGGYEQYFGPGTRLTVT.

The V and J genes are TRBV24-1 and TRBJ1-2, with TRBD1 identical over 9 bases. In germline, CDR1 is KGHDR, CDR2 SFDVKD. CDR3 size: 16 residues. The J segment lost 6 bases and the V segment lost 0 bases, leaving 7 bases of the junction unmatched. CDR3 sequence: CATSDLHSDRGDGYTF. The CDR3 bases are TGTGCCACCAGTGATTTGCACTCCGACAGGGGGGATGGCTACACCTTC.

This clonotype was observed a few times. This chain joins TRBV19 and TRBJ1-6, with D uncertain. Trimming removed 11 bases at V and 10 bases at J, with 18 bases between. This CDR3 has 13 amino acids. Germline V gives CDR1 LNHDA, CDR2 SQIVND (reference sequence). The CDR3 DNA reads TGTGCCCCCGTGATCGGGAAGGCGTCACCCCTCCACTTT. Its translation: CAPVIGKASPLHF.

V is TRBV18 and J is TRBJ2-4, with 7 bases lining up with TRBD2. Germline CDR1 and CDR2: KGHSH and LQKENI. This CDR3 has 17 amino acids. The V gene end was trimmed by 0 bases and the J gene end by 1 base; junction bases not matched to a gene: 6. The CDR3 loop is CASSPPLSGEAKNIQYF. DNA for the CDR3: TGTGCCAGCTCACCACCCTTGAGCGGGGAGGCCAAAAACATTCAGTACTTC.

V is TRBV24-1 and J is TRBJ2-1; 9 bases agree with TRBD2. The germline gives CDR1 KGHDR, CDR2 SFDVKD. Unmatched junction bases numbered 4, after V lost 4 bases and J lost 1 base. CDR3 length equals 16 residues. DNA for the CDR3: TGTGCCACCAGTGACGTAGCGGGAGCTTCCTACAATGAGCAGTTCTTC. This codes for CATSDVAGASYNEQFF.

In this sample, this clonotype turned up many times. The V call is TRBV20-1, the J call TRBJ2-1, with D perhaps matching TRBD2 (7 bases). Germline lookup yields CDR1 DFQATT and CDR2 SNEGSKA (reference sequence). V lost 1 base to trimming and J lost 4 bases, with 14 bases between them. CDR3 size: 15 residues. CDR3 nucleotides: TGCAGTGCTAGAGCCGAAGCGGGGACATACAATGAGCAGTTCTTC. This sequence encodes CSARAEAGTYNEQFF.

This chain uses TRBV10-3 with TRBJ1-1; the D is unclear. Trimming left V 0 bases short and J 11 bases short, with 19 bases between. The CDR3 sequence is 15 residues long. Germline CDR1 reads ENHRY; CDR2 reads SYGVKD. The CDR3 sequence is CAISESGSYLLRAFF. Written as DNA, the CDR3 is TGTGCCATCAGTGAGTCGGGCAGCTACCTCTTAAGGGCTTTCTTT.

V is TRBV2 and J is TRBJ1-2; tentative D call: TRBD1 (6 bases). This CDR3 is 16 amino acids long. Germline CDR1 reads SNHLY; CDR2 reads FYNNEI. The V end lost 6 bases, the J end lost 1 base, and 18 bases lay between the germline ends. The CDR3 DNA follows: TGTGCCAGCAGCGTAACCGACAGGACCGTTAACTATGGCTACACCTTC. It codes for CASSVTDRTVNYGYTF. The full variable domain, in which reference TRBV2 and TRBJ1-2 provide the parts outside the CDR3, is EPEVTQTPSHQVTQMGQEVILRCVPISNHLYFYWYRQILGQKVEFLVSFYNNEISEKSEIFDDQFSVERPDGSNFTLKIRSTKLEDSAMYFCASSVTDRTVNYGYTFGSGTRLTVV.

The chain combines TRBV5-1 with TRBJ1-5; D unresolved. Per the germline V gene, CDR1 is SGHRS and CDR2 is YFSETQ. Deletions cut 7 bases from V and 2 bases from J, with 22 bases between. CDR3 length: 17 amino acids. The DNA for the CDR3 is TGCGCCAGCCACCCATCCCGTTTCCTGGGTGGCAATCAGCCCCAGCATTTT. This encodes CASHPSRFLGGNQPQHF.

V gene TRBV7-9 combines with J gene TRBJ1-2; D unresolved. The V gene lost 6 bases and the J gene lost 8 bases, with 7 bases spanning the gap. The CDR3 is 10 amino acids. Germline CDR1 SEHNR, CDR2 FQNEAQ (reference sequence). The CDR3 here is CASSLVGYTF. The CDR3, as DNA: TGTGCCAGCAGTCTGGTGGGCTACACCTTC. Full variable domain (remainder filled in from reference TRBV7-9 and TRBJ1-2): DTGVSQNPRHKITKRGQNVTFRCDPISEHNRLYWYRQTLGQGPEFLTYFQNEAQLEKSRLLSDRFSAERPKGSFSTLEIQRTEQGDSAMYLCASSLVGYTFGSGTRLTVV.

Worth noting for this clonotype: A much larger clonotype is one base distant, so this may be a read error. CDR3: CASSLSQGYQPQHF. In DNA form, the CDR3 reads TGTGCCAGCAGCCTAAGTCAGGGGTATCAGCCCCAGCATTTT. This chain connects TRBV5-6 to TRBJ1-5; perhaps TRBD1 as D (6 bases). The germline V gene encodes CDR1 SGHDT and CDR2 YYEEEE. Deletions cut 4 bases from V and 5 bases from J, with 13 bases between. The CDR3 spans 14 residues.

This chain connects TRBV6-2 or TRBV6-3 to TRBJ2-7; TRBD2 matches at 7 bases. V lost 2 bases to trimming and J lost 0 bases; unmatched junction nucleotides: 7. There are 16 residues in the CDR3. CDR1 MNHEY and CDR2 SVGEGT come from the germline V gene. CDR3 DNA: TGTGCCAGCAGTTACAGCGGCGGGAGAGTCTCCTACGAGCAGTACTTC. Protein: CASSYSGGRVSYEQYF.

The rearrangement joins TRBV12-3 or TRBV12-4 to TRBJ2-1; 11 nucleotides align to TRBD2. This CDR3 comprises 16 residues. Trimming at V came to 5 bases and at J to 3 bases, leaving 6 bases not matched to a gene. The CDR3 loop reads CASSGIGTSGYNEQFF. In DNA form, the CDR3 reads TGTGCCAGCAGTGGGATCGGGACTAGCGGCTACAATGAGCAGTTCTTC.

This clonotype was observed a handful of times. The chain is built from TRBV18 and TRBJ1-5, with D possibly TRBD1 on 6 matching bases. The V gene lost 1 base and the J gene lost 3 bases, with 10 bases spanning the gap. Germline CDR1 and CDR2: KGHSH and LQKENI. This CDR3 comprises 15 residues. The CDR3 coding sequence is TGTGCCAGCTCACCACAGGGACACGTCAATCAGCCCCAGCATTTT. Translating it yields CASSPQGHVNQPQHF.

The sample holds a few counts of this clonotype. The V gene is TRBV12-3 or TRBV12-4, the J gene TRBJ1-6, with TRBD1 as a possible D gene (5 bases). V was shortened by 3 bases and J by 10 bases, with 16 bases between the two germline ends. The CDR3 is 15 amino acids. The CDR3 here is CASSLSSPGGSPLHF. In DNA, the CDR3 is TGTGCCAGCAGTTTGAGTAGTCCGGGGGGGTCACCCCTCCACTTT.

This chain connects TRBV14 to TRBJ2-1, with D perhaps being TRBD1 or TRBD2 (6 bases each). The length of the CDR3 is 18 residues. Per the germline V gene, CDR1 is SGHDN and CDR2 is FVKESK. Deletions cut 1 base from V and 2 bases from J, with 18 bases between. The CDR3 sequence: CASSQVGGGGGPYNEQFF. The CDR3 DNA is TGTGCCAGCAGCCAAGTTGGTGGAGGGGGAGGACCCTACAATGAGCAGTTCTTC.

A few counts support this clonotype. The rearrangement uses TRBV20-1 and TRBJ2-3, with TRBD2 identical over 7 bases. This CDR3 spans 13 amino acids. With 6 bases clipped from V and 3 bases from J, the junction kept 6 bases outside the gene matches. Germline V gene sequence: CDR1 DFQATT, CDR2 SNEGSKA (reference sequence). The CDR3 loop reads CSATERETDTQYF. In DNA form, the CDR3 reads TGCAGTGCCACCGAGCGGGAAACAGATACGCAGTATTTT.

This clonotype was seen a handful of times. The chain recombines TRBV10-3 with TRBJ2-1; D remains unclear. The V end lost 0 bases, the J end lost 9 bases, and 12 bases lay between the germline ends. CDR1 is ENHRY and CDR2 is SYGVKD in the germline V gene. There are 14 residues in the CDR3. For the CDR3, the DNA is TGTGCCATCAGTGAGTCTGAGCGTACCAGTGAGCAGTTCTTC. Translated: CAISESERTSEQFF.